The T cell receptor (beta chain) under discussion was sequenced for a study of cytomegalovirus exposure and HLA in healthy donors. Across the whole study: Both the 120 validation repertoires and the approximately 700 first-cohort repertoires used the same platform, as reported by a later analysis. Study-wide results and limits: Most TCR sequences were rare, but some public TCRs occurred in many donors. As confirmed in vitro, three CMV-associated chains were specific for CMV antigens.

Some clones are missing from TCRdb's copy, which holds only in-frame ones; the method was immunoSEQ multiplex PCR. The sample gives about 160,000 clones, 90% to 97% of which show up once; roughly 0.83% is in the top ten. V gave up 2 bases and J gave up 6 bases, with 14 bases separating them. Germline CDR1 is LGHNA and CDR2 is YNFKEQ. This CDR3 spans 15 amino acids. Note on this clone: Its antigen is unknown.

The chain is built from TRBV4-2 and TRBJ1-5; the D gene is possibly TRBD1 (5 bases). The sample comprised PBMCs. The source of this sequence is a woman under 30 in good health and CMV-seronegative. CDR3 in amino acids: CASSQYGTLGQPQHF. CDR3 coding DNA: TGTGCCAGCAGCCAATATGGGACTCTGGGTCAGCCCCAGCATTTT.